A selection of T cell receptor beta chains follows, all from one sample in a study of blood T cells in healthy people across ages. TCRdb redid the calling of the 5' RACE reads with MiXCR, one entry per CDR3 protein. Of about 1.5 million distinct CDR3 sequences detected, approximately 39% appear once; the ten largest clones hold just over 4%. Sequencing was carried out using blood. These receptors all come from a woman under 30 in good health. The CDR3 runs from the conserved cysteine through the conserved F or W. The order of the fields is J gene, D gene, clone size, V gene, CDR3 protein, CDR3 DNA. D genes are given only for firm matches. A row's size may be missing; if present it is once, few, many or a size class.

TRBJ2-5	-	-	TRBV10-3	CAIRLGRDQETQYF	TGTGCCATCAGGCTGGGGCGGGACCAAGAGACCCAGTACTTC
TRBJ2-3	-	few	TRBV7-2	CANSLERTDTQYF	TGTGCCAACAGCTTAGAGAGGACAGATACGCAGTATTTT
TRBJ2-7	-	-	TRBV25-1	CASSEHFPYEQYF	TGTGCCAGCAGTGAACATTTCCCCTACGAGCAGTACTTC
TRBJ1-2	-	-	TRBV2	CASSDGGYNYGYTF	TGTGCCAGCAGTGACGGGGGATATAACTATGGCTACACCTTC
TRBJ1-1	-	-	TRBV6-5	CASGFDRKNTEAFF	TGTGCCAGCGGTTTCGACAGGAAGAACACTGAAGCTTTCTTT
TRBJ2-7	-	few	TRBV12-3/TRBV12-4	CASSPTRDFIEQYF	TGTGCCAGCAGCCCTACCAGGGACTTCATCGAGCAGTACTTC
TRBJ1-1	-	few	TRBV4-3	CASSHGPEAFF	TGCGCCAGCAGCCACGGACCTGAAGCTTTCTTT
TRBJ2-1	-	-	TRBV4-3	CASSQGGLREQFF	TGCGCCAGCAGCCAGGGGGGACTCCGTGAGCAGTTCTTC
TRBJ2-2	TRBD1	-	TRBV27	CASSLQGATGELFF	TGTGCCAGCAGTTTACAGGGGGCGACCGGGGAGCTGTTTTTT
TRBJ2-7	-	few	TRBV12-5	CASGLENRASYEQYF	TGTGCTAGTGGTTTGGAGAATCGCGCATCCTACGAGCAGTACTTC
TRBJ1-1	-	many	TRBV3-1	CASSPWGITEAFF	TGTGCCAGCAGCCCTTGGGGTATCACTGAAGCTTTCTTT
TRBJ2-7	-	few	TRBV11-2	CASSLRTLGYEQYF	TGTGCCAGCAGCTTGAGGACTCTTGGGTACGAGCAGTACTTC
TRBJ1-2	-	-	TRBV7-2	CASSLAQMDYGYTF	TGTGCCAGCAGCTTAGCGCAGATGGACTATGGCTACACCTTC
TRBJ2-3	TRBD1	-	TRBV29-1	CSVAVVDRGTDTQYF	TGCAGCGTTGCCGTAGTAGACAGGGGAACAGATACGCAGTATTTT
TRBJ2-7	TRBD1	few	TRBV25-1	CASSGGQGKTTSYEQYF	TGTGCCAGCAGTGGGGGACAGGGAAAGACTACTTCCTACGAGCAGTACTTC
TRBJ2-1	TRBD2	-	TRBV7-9	CASSFGLAGVGYNEQFF	TGTGCCAGCAGCTTTGGACTAGCGGGGGTGGGTTACAATGAGCAGTTCTTC
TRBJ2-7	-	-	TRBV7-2	CASSLGSLGTDEQYF	TGTGCCAGCAGCTTAGGTAGCCTGGGAACCGACGAGCAGTACTTC
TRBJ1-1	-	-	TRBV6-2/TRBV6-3	CASSYDASMNTEAFF	TGTGCCAGCAGTTACGACGCGTCCATGAACACTGAAGCTTTCTTT
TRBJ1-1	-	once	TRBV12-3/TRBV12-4	CASSQAPRGTEAFF	TGTGCCAGCAGTCAGGCCCCCCGTGGCACTGAAGCTTTCTTT
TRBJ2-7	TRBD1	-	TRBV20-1	CSALLDRGAPYEQYF	TGCAGTGCCTTGCTCGACAGGGGCGCTCCCTACGAGCAGTACTTC
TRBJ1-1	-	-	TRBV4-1	CASSQDSIRQAFF	TGCGCCAGCAGCCAAGATTCAATCAGGCAAGCTTTCTTT
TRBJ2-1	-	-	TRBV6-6	CASRVVVGSYNEQFF	TGTGCCAGCAGAGTAGTTGTAGGCTCCTACAATGAGCAGTTCTTC
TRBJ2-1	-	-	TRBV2	CASSRQRNEQFF	TGTGCCAGCAGCCGGCAAAGAAATGAGCAGTTCTTC
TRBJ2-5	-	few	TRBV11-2	CASSFLGGQETQYF	TGTGCCAGCAGCTTCTTGGGGGGTCAAGAGACCCAGTACTTC
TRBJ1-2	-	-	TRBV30	CAWLASRYGYTF	TGTGCCTGGCTCGCTTCGAGATATGGCTACACCTTC
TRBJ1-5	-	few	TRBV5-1	CASSLPSGNQPQHF	TGCGCCAGCAGCCTCCCGTCCGGCAATCAGCCCCAGCATTTT
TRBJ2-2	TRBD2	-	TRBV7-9	CASSSYSGTSWNTGELFF	TGTGCCAGCAGCTCCTATTCCGGGACTAGCTGGAACACCGGGGAGCTGTTTTTT
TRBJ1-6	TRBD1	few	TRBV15	CATSRRQGASSPLHF	TGTGCCACCAGCCGAAGACAGGGGGCTAGTTCACCCCTCCACTTT
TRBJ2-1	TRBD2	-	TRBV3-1	CASSQQIGLAGTYNEQFF	TGTGCCAGCAGCCAACAAATAGGACTAGCGGGAACCTACAATGAGCAGTTCTTC
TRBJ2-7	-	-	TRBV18	CASSPTGGSGYEQYF	TGTGCCAGCTCACCCACCGGAGGATCCGGCTACGAGCAGTACTTC
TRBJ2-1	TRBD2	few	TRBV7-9	CASSLALAGEYNEQFF	TGTGCCAGCAGCTTAGCGCTCGCGGGAGAGTACAATGAGCAGTTCTTC
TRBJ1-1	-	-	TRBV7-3	CASSLRGTTEAFF	TGTGCCAGCAGCTTACGGGGGACCACTGAAGCTTTCTTT
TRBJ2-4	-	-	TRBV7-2	CASSLAEGTKNIQYF	TGTGCCAGCAGCTTAGCGGAGGGAACCAAAAACATTCAGTACTTC
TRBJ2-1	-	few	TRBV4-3	CASSQSNRDHNEQFF	TGCGCCAGCAGCCAATCCAACAGGGATCACAATGAGCAGTTCTTC
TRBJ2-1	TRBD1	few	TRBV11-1	CASGWTGYHNEQFF	TGTGCCAGCGGCTGGACAGGGTACCACAATGAGCAGTTCTTC
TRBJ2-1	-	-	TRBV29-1	CSVDYPEHNEQFF	TGCAGCGTTGACTACCCTGAGCACAATGAGCAGTTCTTC
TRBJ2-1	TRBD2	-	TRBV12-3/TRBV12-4	CASSLASGGGYYNEQFF	TGTGCCAGCAGTTTAGCTAGCGGGGGGGGGTACTACAATGAGCAGTTCTTC
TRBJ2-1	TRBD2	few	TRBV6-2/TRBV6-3	CASSYSGRANNEQFF	TGTGCCAGCAGTTACTCCGGGAGGGCTAACAATGAGCAGTTCTTC
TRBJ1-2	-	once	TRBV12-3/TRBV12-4	CANSLEISNYGYTF	TGTGCCAACAGTTTAGAGATCTCTAACTATGGCTACACCTTC
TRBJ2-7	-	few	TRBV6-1	CASSETELGLREQYF	TGTGCCAGCAGCGAAACAGAACTAGGGCTTCGGGAGCAGTACTTC
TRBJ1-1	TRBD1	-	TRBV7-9	CASSRPQGAGNTEAFF	TGTGCCAGCAGCCGACCGCAGGGGGCTGGGAACACTGAAGCTTTCTTT
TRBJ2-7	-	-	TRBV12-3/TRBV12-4	CASSLGQEVGYEQYF	TGTGCCAGCAGTTTAGGCCAGGAGGTCGGCTACGAGCAGTACTTC
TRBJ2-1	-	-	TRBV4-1	CATSNIGNEQFF	TGCGCCACCAGCAATATAGGCAATGAGCAGTTCTTC
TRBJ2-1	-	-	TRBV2	CASDGQPPGYEQFF	TGTGCCAGTGACGGACAACCCCCGGGTTATGAGCAGTTCTTC
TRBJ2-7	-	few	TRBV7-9	CASSSGPGAYEQYF	TGTGCCAGCAGCTCGGGACCGGGGGCCTACGAGCAGTACTTC
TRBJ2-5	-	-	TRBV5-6	CASSLAAQVSYQETQYF	TGTGCCAGCAGCTTGGCCGCGCAGGTGTCGTACCAAGAGACCCAGTACTTC
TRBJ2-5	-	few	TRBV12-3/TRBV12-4	CASSRFRGETQYF	TGTGCCAGCAGCAGGTTCCGAGGGGAGACCCAGTACTTC
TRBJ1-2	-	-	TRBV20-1	CSARVAGALYGYTF	TGCAGTGCTAGAGTGGCAGGGGCGCTCTATGGCTACACCTTC
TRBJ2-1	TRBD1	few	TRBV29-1	CSVAGQLYNEQFF	TGCAGCGTTGCGGGACAGCTCTACAATGAGCAGTTCTTC